There are a few counts of the clone carrying this T cell receptor (beta chain). What it binds is unknown. The germline gives CDR1 SQVTM, CDR2 ANQGSEA. J was trimmed by 4 bases and V by 6 bases; bases with no gene match: 0. The CDR3 has 12 amino acids. No donor was unhealthy or non-Caucasian. These data are taken from a study of identical twins. Study-wide results and limits: Models underestimated TCR alpha sharing (out-of-frame) in monozygotic twins. Within twin pairs, the out-of-frame alpha sequences they shared showed excess low generation probability.

Template switching supplied a universal primer site; unique molecular identifiers were carried on the cDNA. One entry per CDR3 protein, called by TCRdb with MiXCR from the 5' RACE reads. This table has around 450,000 distinct CDR3 sequences, approximately 15% appearing once. The sample also formed part of further work on yellow fever vaccine responses in identical twins.

The rearrangement links TRBV29-1 to TRBJ2-1; 10 nucleotides align to TRBD2. Sequencing was done on a sample of CD4+ T cells sorted from blood. This sequence originates from a woman aged 18 to 35 in good health. In nucleotides, the CDR3 is TGCAGCGTGGGACTAGCGTACAATGAGCAGTTCTTC. Translating gives CSVGLAYNEQFF.